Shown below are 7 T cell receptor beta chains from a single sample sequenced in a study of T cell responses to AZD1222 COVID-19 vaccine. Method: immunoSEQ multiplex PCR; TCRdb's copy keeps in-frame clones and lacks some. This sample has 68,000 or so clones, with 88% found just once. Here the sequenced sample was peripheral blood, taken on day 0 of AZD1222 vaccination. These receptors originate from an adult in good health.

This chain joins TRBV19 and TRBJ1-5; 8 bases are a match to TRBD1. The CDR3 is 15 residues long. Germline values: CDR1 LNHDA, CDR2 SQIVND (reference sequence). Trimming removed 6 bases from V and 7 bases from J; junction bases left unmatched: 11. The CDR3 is CASSRGQGLGQPQHF. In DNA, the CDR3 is TGTGCCAGTAGCCGAGGACAGGGCCTAGGGCAGCCCCAGCATTTT.

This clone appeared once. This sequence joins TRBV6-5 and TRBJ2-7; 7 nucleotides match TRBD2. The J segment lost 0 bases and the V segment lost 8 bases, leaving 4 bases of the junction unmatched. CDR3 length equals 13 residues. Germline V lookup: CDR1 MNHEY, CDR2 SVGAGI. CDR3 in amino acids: CASRLADSYEQYF. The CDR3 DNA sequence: TGTGCCAGCCGGCTAGCGGACTCCTACGAGCAGTACTTC.

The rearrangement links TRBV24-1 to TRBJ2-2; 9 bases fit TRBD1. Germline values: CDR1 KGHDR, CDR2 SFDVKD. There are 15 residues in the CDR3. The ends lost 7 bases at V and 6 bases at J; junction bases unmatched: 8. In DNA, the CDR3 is TGTGCCACCAGATCCGGGACAGGGTTCCCCGGGGAGCTGTTTTTT. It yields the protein CATRSGTGFPGELFF.

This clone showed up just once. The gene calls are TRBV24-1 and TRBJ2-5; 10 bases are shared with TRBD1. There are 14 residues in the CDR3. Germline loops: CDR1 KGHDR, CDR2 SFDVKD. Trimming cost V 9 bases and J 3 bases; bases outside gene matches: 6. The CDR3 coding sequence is TGTGCCACCTTGACAGGGGGCGAGGAAGAGACCCAGTACTTC. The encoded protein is CATLTGGEEETQYF.

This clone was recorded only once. CDR3 in DNA: TGTGCCAGCAGTTTAACAGGGAGCAGTGGCTACACCTTC. This codes for CASSLTGSSGYTF. V usage is TRBV27 and J usage is TRBJ1-2; possible D gene TRBD1, 6 bases. Trimming cost V 2 bases and J 7 bases, with 11 bases left between them. Germline V gene data show CDR1 as MNHEY and CDR2 as SMNVEV (reference sequence). The CDR3 totals 13 residues.

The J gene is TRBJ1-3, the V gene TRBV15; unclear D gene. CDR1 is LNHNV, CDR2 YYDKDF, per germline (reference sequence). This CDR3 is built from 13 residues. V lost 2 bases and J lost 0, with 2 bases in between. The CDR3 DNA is TGTGCCACCAGCAGAAACTCTGGAAACACCATATATTTT. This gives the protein CATSRNSGNTIYF.

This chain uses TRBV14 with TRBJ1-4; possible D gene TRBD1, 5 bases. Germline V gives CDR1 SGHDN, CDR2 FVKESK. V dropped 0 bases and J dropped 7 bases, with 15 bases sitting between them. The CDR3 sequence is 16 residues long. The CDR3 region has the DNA TGTGCCAGCAGCCAAGATCTGGGGGACTCGAGTGAAAAACTGTTTTTT. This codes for CASSQDLGDSSEKLFF.